Below are 32 T cell receptor beta chains sequenced from a single sample in a study of T-cell memory formation after mild COVID-19. In TCRdb, the 5' RACE reads were re-called with MiXCR into one record per CDR3 protein. The sample lists a few hundred thousand distinct CDR3 sequences, roughly an eighth occurring once. The sequenced material came from PBMCs or a T cell subset sorted from them (not recorded which). The receptors derive from a man aged 18-30 years who had mild COVID-19 (a few samples of this study predate the infection). Cell type and time point are not known.

Only a few counts were recorded for this clonotype. The CDR3 coding sequence is TGCGCCAGCAGCCAGCCGGGACAGAGTTACAATGAGCAGTTCTTC. It codes for CASSQPGQSYNEQFF. J is TRBJ2-1 and V is TRBV4-1; 7 nucleotides align to TRBD1. V lost 3 bases to trimming and J lost 4 bases; unmatched junction nucleotides: 6. Germline CDR1 and CDR2: MGHRA and YSYEKL. The CDR3 covers 15 residues.

The rearrangement uses TRBV6-2 or TRBV6-3 and TRBJ2-3; D is unclear. The CDR3 runs 14 residues. Germline loops: CDR1 MNHEY, CDR2 SVGEGT. V lost 4 bases and J 0 bases, leaving 8 bases between the germline ends. The CDR3 reads CASSSQSSTDTQYF. The CDR3 nucleotides are TGTGCCAGCAGTTCCCAGTCTAGCACAGATACGCAGTATTTT.

The chain joins TRBV6-5 to TRBJ1-3, with 7 nucleotides matching TRBD1. This CDR3 comprises 15 residues. V lost 2 bases to trimming and J lost 4 bases; unmatched junction nucleotides: 5. Germline V gives CDR1 MNHEY, CDR2 SVGAGI. CDR3 sequence (DNA): TGTGCCAGCAGTTACGACAGGGTGAGAGGAAACACCATATATTTT. Amino acid sequence: CASSYDRVRGNTIYF.

This clonotype was counted only a few times. The chain couples TRBV15 to TRBJ2-3; TRBD2 matches 8 bases. Germline values: CDR1 LNHNV, CDR2 YYDKDF (reference sequence). The CDR3 is made up of 15 amino acids. Trimming removed 3 bases from V and 6 bases from J; junction bases left unmatched: 8. CDR3 DNA: TGTGCCACCAGCAGTCCGATAGCGGGGAGGGATACGCAGTATTTT. This gives the protein CATSSPIAGRDTQYF.

J is TRBJ2-7 and V is TRBV10-1; 8 nucleotides match TRBD1. Germline V CDR1 and CDR2: WNHNN, SYGVQD (reference sequence). J was trimmed by 2 bases and V by 3 bases; bases with no gene match: 12. The CDR3 length is 17 residues. As DNA, the CDR3 is TGCGCCAGCAGTGAACCAGGACAGGGCGAGGGGACCTACGAGCAGTACTTC. Its protein product is CASSEPGQGEGTYEQYF.

This clonotype was seen more than once but under ten times. The chain employs TRBV12-3 or TRBV12-4 and TRBJ1-2; D gene ambiguous. The V end lost 8 bases, the J end lost 1 base, and 8 bases lay between the germline ends. CDR3 length: 12 residues. The CDR3 nucleotides read TGTGCCAGCCGCGAGTATAACTATGGCTACACCTTC. Protein product: CASREYNYGYTF.

This clonotype appeared a few times. The chain recombines TRBV19 with TRBJ2-1, with D uncertain. This CDR3 has 15 residues. Between the trimmed V and J ends, which lost 6 bases and 3 bases, there was a span of 15 bases. Germline V gene lookup returns CDR1 LNHDA and CDR2 SQIVND (reference sequence). The CDR3 DNA follows: TGTGCCAGTAGCACCCCACGGCAGTTCTACAATGAGCAGTTCTTC. This translates into CASSTPRQFYNEQFF.

This clonotype appeared many times. The chain recombines TRBV5-4 with TRBJ2-7; D might be TRBD1 (6 bases). This CDR3 has 14 residues. Trimming removed 0 bases at V and 7 bases at J, with 14 bases between. Germline V gene sequence: CDR1 SGHNT, CDR2 YYREEE (reference sequence). This chain's CDR3 is CASSLEAGAREQYF. DNA of the CDR3: TGTGCCAGCAGCTTGGAGGCAGGGGCAAGGGAGCAGTACTTC.

The rearrangement links TRBV27 to TRBJ1-6; 7 positions agree with TRBD1. The V gene's germline CDR1 is MNHEY and CDR2 SMNVEV (reference sequence). The CDR3 runs 18 residues. Losses at the gene ends were 0 bases for V and 5 bases for J; bases not matched to a gene: 10. CDR3 bases: TGTGCCAGCAGTTTATCGGCGGGTAGCGGGACAGATAATTCACCCCTCCACTTT. This codes for CASSLSAGSGTDNSPLHF.

The J gene is TRBJ1-4, the V gene TRBV18; D unresolved. Germline CDR1 reads KGHSH; CDR2 reads LQKENI. There are 14 residues in the CDR3. V shed 4 bases and J shed 7 bases, with 13 bases lying between them. The CDR3 coding sequence is TGTGCCAGCTCACTGAACAGCGGGTCTGAAAAACTGTTTTTT. Translating gives CASSLNSGSEKLFF.

DNA of the CDR3: TGTGCCAGCAGCCCCCCCCTGGGGCGTGATTCCGGGGAGCTGTTTTTT. Amino acid sequence: CASSPPLGRDSGELFF. The rearrangement uses TRBV7-9 and TRBJ2-2; D is perhaps TRBD1 (5 bases). The CDR3 has 16 residues. V lost 5 bases and J 6 bases, leaving 19 bases between the germline ends. Germline CDR1 reads SEHNR; CDR2 reads FQNEAQ (reference sequence).

The chain joins TRBV10-1 to TRBJ2-3; TRBD2 might be the D (6 bases). Germline V gene sequence: CDR1 WNHNN, CDR2 SYGVQD (reference sequence). The CDR3 loop spans 14 amino acids. The germline V and J ends were trimmed by 2 bases and 3 bases, with 9 bases remaining between them. CDR3 nucleotide sequence: TGCGCCAGCAGTGAGAGGACTACGACAGATACGCAGTATTTT. Translation: CASSERTTTDTQYF.

This chain joins TRBV20-1 and TRBJ2-7; 16 positions match TRBD2. Germline assignment: CDR1 DFQATT and CDR2 SNEGSKA (reference sequence). The CDR3 has 13 amino acids. The CDR3 region has the DNA TGCAGTGCGAGACAGGGACTAGCGGGGGGGCATAACGTC. This codes for CSARQGLAGGHNV.

This clonotype was recorded a few times. V usage is TRBV15 and J usage is TRBJ1-1; the D is unclear. Germline V gene lookup returns CDR1 LNHNV and CDR2 YYDKDF (reference sequence). The germline V and J ends were trimmed by 4 bases and 7 bases, with 13 bases remaining between them. CDR3 length: 13 amino acids. The CDR3 DNA reads as TGTGCCACCAGCAAGGTCGGGAGACATGAAGCTTTCTTT. Amino acids: CATSKVGRHEAFF. Based on the CDR3 plus reference TRBV15 and TRBJ1-1, the full variable domain is DAMVIQNPRYQVTQFGKPVTLSCSQTLNHNVMYWYQQKSSQAPKLLFHYYDKDFNNEADTPDNFQSRRPNTSFCFLDIRSPGLGDTAMYLCATSKVGRHEAFFGQGTRLTVV.

There are a few counts of this clonotype. This chain connects TRBV27 to TRBJ2-7, with D perhaps TRBD2 (7 bases). V shed 5 bases and J shed 0 bases, with 17 bases lying between them. The CDR3 runs 16 residues. The V gene's germline CDR1 is MNHEY and CDR2 SMNVEV (reference sequence). CDR3 residues: CASSQPGGPGSYEQYV. The CDR3 nucleotides are TGTGCCAGCAGTCAACCCGGGGGGCCGGGCTCCTACGAGCAGTACGTC.

Turning to this clonotype: One end of the junction fails to match germline, which may point to a read error. The rearrangement joins TRBV10-3 to TRBJ2-6; the D gene is possibly TRBD1 (5 bases). CDR1 and CDR2 (germline): ENHRY, SYGVKD. The CDR3 contains 13 residues. CDR3 sequence reads: CAISLGGADVLTF. The CDR3 DNA is TGTGCCATCAGCCTCGGTGGGGCCGACGTCCTGACTTTC.

This clonotype has just a few counts. V usage is TRBV20-1 and J usage is TRBJ2-2, with D possibly being TRBD1 (5 bases). CDR1 and CDR2 (germline): DFQATT, SNEGSKA (reference sequence). The CDR3 totals 12 residues. Trimming stripped 0 bases from V and 6 bases from J, with 5 bases between. CDR3 sequence: CSAREGAGELFF. In DNA, the CDR3 is TGCAGTGCTAGAGAAGGGGCCGGGGAGCTGTTTTTT.

This clonotype has more than one count but fewer than ten. CDR3 amino acids: CASRNGDGYTF. CDR3 coding DNA: TGTGCCAGCAGAAACGGGGATGGCTACACCTTC. V gene TRBV12-3 or TRBV12-4 combines with J gene TRBJ1-2; no definite D call. The CDR3 is 11 residues long. V dropped 6 bases and J dropped 6 bases, with 8 bases sitting between them.

The chain is built from TRBV12-3 or TRBV12-4 and TRBJ2-1, with TRBD1 identical over 8 bases. The CDR3 consists of 14 residues. Trimming cost V 2 bases and J 10 bases; bases outside gene matches: 7. CDR3 residues: CASSLRTGRGEQFF. In nucleotides, the CDR3 is TGTGCCAGCAGTTTAAGGACAGGGAGAGGCGAGCAGTTCTTC.

This clonotype was picked up many times. This chain uses TRBV6-2 or TRBV6-3 with TRBJ2-1, with D tentatively TRBD2 (6 bases). The CDR3 extends over 12 amino acids. V lost 6 bases and J 10 bases, leaving 13 bases between the germline ends. Per the germline V gene, CDR1 is MNHEY and CDR2 is SVGEGT. CDR3 residues: CASSPGRGEQFF. DNA for the CDR3: TGTGCCAGCAGCCCGGGGCGGGGAGAGCAGTTCTTC.

This clonotype was counted only a few times. This chain links TRBV4-2 with TRBJ2-3, with TRBD2 matching over 11 bases. V dropped 4 bases and J dropped 4; count of bases not matched to a gene: 4. CDR3 length equals 15 residues. Looked up from germline, CDR1 is LGHNA and CDR2 is YNFKEQ. CDR3 in DNA: TGTGCCAGCAGCCCGCCGACTAGCGGGGCAGATACGCAGTATTTT. Translated: CASSPPTSGADTQYF.

The chain combines TRBV7-9 with TRBJ1-1; 7 bases map to TRBD1. V trimming: 5 bases; J trimming: 9 bases; junction bases outside the gene matches: 12. Germline loops: CDR1 SEHNR, CDR2 FQNEAQ (reference sequence). CDR3 length: 14 residues. In DNA form, the CDR3 reads TGTGCCAGCAGCACGCAGGGGAGGGGGCAGCAAGCTTTCTTT. Its translation is CASSTQGRGQQAFF.

This chain uses TRBV7-3 with TRBJ1-2, with D perhaps TRBD1 (6 bases). Trimming took 1 base from V and 8 from J, leaving 8 bases between them. The CDR3 is 12 amino acids. In germline, CDR1 is SGHTA, CDR2 FQGTGA. CDR3 sequence (DNA): TGTGCCAGCAGCTTAAAGGGGGACGGCTACACCTTC. The encoded protein is CASSLKGDGYTF.

This clonotype turned up a few times. The V gene is TRBV5-4, the J gene TRBJ1-1; TRBD1 is a possible D gene (5 bases). V lost 5 bases, J lost 3 bases, and 8 bases lay in between. The germline gives CDR1 SGHNT, CDR2 YYREEE (reference sequence). The CDR3 consists of 12 residues. The CDR3 protein is CASSIRDTEAFF. The CDR3 DNA is TGTGCCAGCAGTATCAGGGACACTGAAGCTTTCTTT. The full variable domain, with the rest looked up from reference TRBV5-4 and TRBJ1-1, is ETGVTQSPTHLIKTRGQQVTLRCSSQSGHNTVSWYQQALGQGPQFIFQYYREEENGRGNFPPRFSGLQFPNYSSELNVNALELDDSALYLCASSIRDTEAFFGQGTRLTVV.

This clonotype was picked up a small number of times. This sequence joins TRBV4-1 and TRBJ2-3; D unclear. Looked up from germline, CDR1 is MGHRA and CDR2 is YSYEKL. V was cut by 3 bases and J by 5 bases, with 6 bases left in between. CDR3 length equals 12 residues. The CDR3 bases are TGCGCCAGCAGCCAGCTGGGAGATACGCAGTATTTT. Its protein is CASSQLGDTQYF.

At least ten counts were recorded for this clonotype. This chain links TRBV5-5 with TRBJ2-1; 9 positions match TRBD1. Germline loops: CDR1 SGHKS, CDR2 YYEKEE (reference sequence). Unmatched junction bases numbered 6, after V lost 2 bases and J lost 6 bases. The CDR3 is 15 amino acids. The CDR3 loop is CASSLRQGVTNEQFF. The DNA of the CDR3 is TGTGCCAGCAGCTTACGACAGGGGGTGACCAATGAGCAGTTCTTC. The full variable domain, with the rest looked up from reference TRBV5-5 and TRBJ2-1, is DAGVTQSPTHLIKTRGQQVTLRCSPISGHKSVSWYQQVLGQGPQFIFQYYEKEERGRGNFPDRFSARQFPNYSSELNVNALLLGDSALYLCASSLRQGVTNEQFFGPGTRLTVL.

This chain joins TRBV6-2 or TRBV6-3 and TRBJ2-1, with TRBD2 matching over 8 bases. Per the germline V gene, CDR1 is MNHEY and CDR2 is SVGEGT. The V and J ends lost 2 bases and 4 bases, in that order; junction bases with no gene match: 4. The CDR3 is made up of 15 amino acids. As DNA, the CDR3 is TGTGCCAGCAGTTACGCCAGCGGGGGATACAATGAGCAGTTCTTC. Translated: CASSYASGGYNEQFF.

This clonotype showed up just once. The CDR3 DNA sequence: TGTGCCAGCTCACCACCGACGGGGGGCATCACTGAAGCTTTCTTT. This translates into CASSPPTGGITEAFF. The V and J genes are TRBV18 and TRBJ1-1; perhaps TRBD1 as D (6 bases). Germline V lookup: CDR1 KGHSH, CDR2 LQKENI. CDR3 length: 15 residues. Deletions cut 0 bases from V and 4 bases from J, with 12 bases between.

This clonotype was counted a few times. The genes are TRBV28 and TRBJ1-1; 7 nucleotides line up with TRBD1. V lost 4 bases, J lost 1 base, and 3 bases stayed unmatched. The CDR3 spans 14 residues. The germline V gene encodes CDR1 MDHEN and CDR2 SYDVKM. CDR3 nucleotide sequence: TGTGCCAGCAGTTCGGGACAGAGGAACACTGAAGCTTTCTTT. As protein: CASSSGQRNTEAFF.

The chain couples TRBV18 to TRBJ1-1, with D unresolved. Germline V gene data show CDR1 as KGHSH and CDR2 as LQKENI. Trimming took 1 base from V and 6 from J, leaving 12 bases between them. The CDR3 is made up of 14 amino acids. The chain's CDR3 is CASSPQGSGAEAFF. The CDR3 nucleotides are TGTGCCAGCTCACCACAGGGCAGTGGAGCTGAAGCTTTCTTT.

Only a few counts were recorded for this clonotype. The chain couples TRBV6-2 or TRBV6-3 to TRBJ1-1; no clear D. V dropped 4 bases and J dropped 5 bases, with 20 bases sitting between them. The CDR3 is 16 amino acids. Germline assignment: CDR1 MNHEY and CDR2 SVGEGT. The CDR3 sequence is CASSSPRTGMGTEAFF. The CDR3 bases are TGTGCCAGCAGTTCGCCCCGGACGGGGATGGGTACTGAAGCTTTCTTT.

The table lists this clonotype with a count of one. This chain's CDR3 is CASSPRDRGSYEQYF. The CDR3 DNA follows: TGTGCCAGCAGTCCCCGGGACAGGGGATCCTACGAGCAGTACTTC. This sequence joins TRBV12-3 or TRBV12-4 and TRBJ2-7; 10 nucleotides match TRBD1. With V trimmed by 5 bases and J by 1 base, 5 bases remained unmatched. The CDR3 sequence is 15 residues long.